The text below deals with one T cell receptor beta chain. Germline lookup yields CDR1 LNHDA and CDR2 SQIVND (reference sequence). CDR3 length: 15 amino acids. V gave up 5 bases and J gave up 0 bases, with 14 bases separating them. Profiling relied on immunoSEQ multiplex PCR, and the TCRdb table lists in-frame clones only, not all of them. The sample has around 140,000 clones, 84% seen once; the top ten hold approximately 3.6%. These data belong to a study of blood T cell repertoires in COVID-19. Study overall: Samples came from the United States, Italy and Spain, spanning acute and convalescent COVID-19. PBMCs, B-cell-depleted T cells, or T cells were the source of the cDNA or gDNA that made up the material.

Study members were between roughly 18 and 100 years old and lived in some 26 US regions. Input material: PBMCs or T cells enriched from blood (not recorded which). The TCR sequence derives from a woman aged 45 to 65 with acute COVID-19. The rearrangement uses TRBV19 and TRBJ2-7; no clear D gene. CDR3 DNA sequence: TGTGCCAGTAGTCAACAGATGATGTTCTCCTACGAGCAGTACTTC. This encodes CASSQQMMFSYEQYF.